Included here is one T cell receptor (beta chain) sequence, with context. This entry comes from a study of blood T cell repertoires in COVID-19. Turning to the study itself: Spain, Italy and the United States supplied samples that represented acute and convalescent COVID-19. Sources were T cells, B-cell-depleted T cells, or PBMCs; the material itself was cDNA or gDNA.

TCRdb keeps only in-frame clones here, not all; method: immunoSEQ multiplex PCR. This table holds some 46,000 clones, approximately 88% found once. Germline V lookup: CDR1 SGHNT, CDR2 YYREEE (reference sequence). Trimming stripped 0 bases from V and 4 bases from J, with 7 bases between. CDR3 length: 13 residues. Sample: peripheral blood. This sequence was found in a man aged 45-65 years with acute or convalescent COVID-19. J is TRBJ1-2 and V is TRBV5-4; D is undetermined. The CDR3 bases are TGTGCCAGCAGCTTGGCGGAGGGCTATGGCTACACCTTC. Amino acid sequence: CASSLAEGYGYTF.